These T cell receptor beta chains were read from a single sample in a study of cytomegalovirus exposure and HLA in healthy donors. Using immunoSEQ multiplex PCR, the repertoire was profiled, and TCRdb retains in-frame clones only, with some absent. The table includes about 140,000 clones, 75% to 80% detected once. The sequenced material came from PBMCs. These TCRs come from a young woman in good health and CMV-seropositive. CDR3s include the opening cysteine and the closing phenylalanine or tryptophan.

CDR3aa	j_gene	v_gene
CASSSTGGGSPLHF	TRBJ1-6	TRBV6-5
CASSRLVEQGFNEQFF	TRBJ2-1	TRBV4-1
CASKGQGAGELFF	TRBJ2-2	TRBV19
CASSFWPRDTEGTDTQYF	TRBJ2-3	TRBV5-1
CASSFGDRVLSPLHF	TRBJ1-6	TRBV5-1
CASSPISGNTIYF	TRBJ1-3	TRBV18
CASSPTSGGAVPSGEQFF	TRBJ2-1	TRBV2
CASSVDWRAIDTQYF	TRBJ2-3	TRBV9
CAWSVFGNGYTF	TRBJ1-2	TRBV30
CASADRNTEAFF	TRBJ1-1	TRBV19
CSVPWGQGSYEQYF	TRBJ2-7	TRBV29-1
CASSGEGRGNSPLHF	TRBJ1-6	TRBV2
CASSVDPGARYEQYF	TRBJ2-7	TRBV9
CASSPDRGRETQYF	TRBJ2-5	TRBV6-5
CASSYSWGLGAYEQYF	TRBJ2-7	TRBV6-5
CASSHRGGGELFF	TRBJ2-2	TRBV19
CASSRDRRGETQYF	TRBJ2-5	TRBV6-5
CASSYSYSSYEQYF	TRBJ2-7	TRBV6-5
CASSPRELETQYF	TRBJ2-5	TRBV5-1
CASSGGGGAAFEAFF	TRBJ1-1	TRBV2
CASKLGGGGNNEQFF	TRBJ2-1	TRBV5-1
CASSPVLAYEQFF	TRBJ2-1	TRBV28
CASSLSGANEQFF	TRBJ2-1	TRBV7-2
CASSLFTGGTEAFF	TRBJ1-1	TRBV5-1
CASSEARGASQYF	TRBJ2-4	TRBV6-1
CASSLVTGGDTIYF	TRBJ1-3	TRBV7-2
CASSIPLSYNEQFF	TRBJ2-1	TRBV19
CASRGGRGDTEAFF	TRBJ1-1	TRBV6-1
CASKMGGAGEQYF	TRBJ2-5	TRBV27
CASSFYGGEKLFF	TRBJ1-4	TRBV5-5
CASSQEARGGGTGELFF	TRBJ2-2	TRBV4-3
CASRLGVNYGYTF	TRBJ1-2	TRBV6-1
CASSPPGQMNTEAFF	TRBJ1-1	TRBV5-1
CASSVTGGNEQFF	TRBJ2-1	TRBV9
CASSLATGGAYEQYF	TRBJ2-7	TRBV5-1
CASSLLGGTGELFF	TRBJ2-2	TRBV11-2
CASSVGWTSTDTQYF	TRBJ2-3	TRBV2
CASSLAGVPEAFF	TRBJ1-1	TRBV5-4
CATSRPGQGNTEAFF	TRBJ1-1	TRBV15
CASSDDAGRSSEQYF	TRBJ2-7	TRBV6-1
CSVGAGGPEQFF	TRBJ2-1	TRBV29-1
CASSLAGGRGNSPLHF	TRBJ1-6	TRBV7-2
CASSGKGRNTEAFF	TRBJ1-1	TRBV2
CASSLSAGLNEQFF	TRBJ2-1	TRBV11-2
CASSLVGGETGGQETQYF	TRBJ2-5	TRBV7-6
CASSQEGGSGNTIYF	TRBJ1-3	TRBV4-1
CASSFQTANTEAFF	TRBJ1-1	TRBV5-1
CASSGMGRGGTDTQYF	TRBJ2-3	TRBV7-2
CASSFLVKGGTDTQYF	TRBJ2-3	TRBV19
CATSRQWTGTGERTEAFF	TRBJ1-1	TRBV15